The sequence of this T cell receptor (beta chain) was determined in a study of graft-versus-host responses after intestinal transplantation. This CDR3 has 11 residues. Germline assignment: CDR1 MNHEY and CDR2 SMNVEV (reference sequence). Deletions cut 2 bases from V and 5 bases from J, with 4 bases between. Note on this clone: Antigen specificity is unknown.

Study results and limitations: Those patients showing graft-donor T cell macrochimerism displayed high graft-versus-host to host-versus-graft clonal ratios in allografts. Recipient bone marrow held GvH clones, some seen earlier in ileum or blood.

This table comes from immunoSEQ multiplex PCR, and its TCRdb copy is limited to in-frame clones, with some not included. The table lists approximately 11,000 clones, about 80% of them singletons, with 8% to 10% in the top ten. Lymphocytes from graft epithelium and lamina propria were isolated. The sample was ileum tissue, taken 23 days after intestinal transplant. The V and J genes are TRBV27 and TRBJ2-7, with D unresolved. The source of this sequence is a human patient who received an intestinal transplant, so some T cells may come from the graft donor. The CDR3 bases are TGTGCCAGCAGTTTAGGGGACGAGCAGTACTTC. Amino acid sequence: CASSLGDEQYF.